The text below deals with one TCR beta chain. No antigen is known for it. The data were obtained in a study of T cells after yellow fever vaccination. Study findings and constraints: Among all clonotypes, a small share was observed in both CD4 and CD8 compartments. Most clones from primary vaccination resurfaced after the booster (roughly 96% CD4, 88% CD8).

Researchers made TCR cDNA using 5'RACE template switching, and this step added a universal primer site and UMIs. TCRdb reprocessed the 5' RACE reads with MiXCR, giving one entry per CDR3 protein. The sample lists a few hundred thousand distinct CDR3 sequences, almost 4% occurring once. The TCR originated in a man aged 18 to 30 who received the YFV17D yellow fever vaccine. Sequences were derived from PBMCs, sampled 5 days after the yellow fever booster vaccination.

Here the CDR3 reads CASSRLAGAGNEQFF. In nucleotides, the CDR3 is TGTGCCAGCAGCCGACTAGCGGGGGCGGGTAATGAGCAGTTCTTC. This chain uses TRBV6-5 with TRBJ2-1; 12 nucleotides agree with TRBD2. Germline V gene data show CDR1 as MNHEY and CDR2 as SVGAGI. Germline trimming cut 6 bases from V and 7 bases from J; bases unmatched to any gene: 7. The CDR3 contains 15 residues.